This T cell receptor (beta chain) came from a study of control samples from healthy donors and cancer patients. With 3 bases removed from V and 10 bases from J, the gap between germline ends came to 15 bases. Germline CDR1 and CDR2: KGHSH and LQKENI. The CDR3 loop spans 13 amino acids. Using immunoSEQ multiplex PCR, the repertoire was profiled, and TCRdb retains in-frame clones only, with some absent. The sample lists roughly 120,000 clones, 93% seen once, with about 1.5% in the top ten. Sequenced sample: PBMCs. The receptor comes from a man aged 45-65 years with head and neck cancer. The gene calls are TRBV18 and TRBJ1-1; a weak D match, TRBD1 (5 bases). The CDR3 nucleotides read TGTGCCAGCTCACCTGGGACGCTCACGGGAGCTTTCTTT. It translates to CASSPGTLTGAFF.